This T cell receptor beta chain was captured by sequencing in a study of beta chain bispecific antibodies for T cell cancers (dated by TCRdb to the early 2020s). A note on the overall study: After T cells from healthy donors were cocultured with bispecific antibodies and T cell leukemia lines, the researchers used TRBV sequencing of the cells that survived to measure how much each TRBV family was depleted. Jurkat cells expressed surface TRBV12 (TRBV12-3), and HPB-ALL cells expressed surface TRBV5-5.

CDR1 DFQATT and CDR2 SNEGSKA are derived from the germline V gene (reference sequence). V lost 6 bases and J lost 4 bases; the stretch between them is 18 bases long. From the cysteine up to the phenylalanine, the CDR3 has a length of 15 residues. Just CDR3 DNA is preserved here, 45 bases in frame from base 1. The libraries included unique molecular identifier barcodes, and the barcodes were used to quantify clonotypes. Qiagen AllPrep DNA/RNA Micro kits were used to isolate total RNA, and an Agilent TapeStation was used to check RNA quality. TCR beta libraries were built by 5' RACE: cDNA synthesis followed by two PCR steps using TCR beta constant-region gene-specific primers. Sequencing of the TCR beta libraries was performed on an Illumina MiSeq platform. Turning to the authors' computational methods: MIGEC, MiXCR and VDJtools were used to process the reads. Clonotype frequency was computed as the clonotype's share of unique molecular identifiers among all unique molecular identifiers in the sample. Any TRBV gene that IMGT lists as a pseudogene or open reading frame, and is therefore nonfunctional, such as TRBV1, TRBV12-1 and TRBV21, was left out. TCRdb's own reprocessing of the public reads used fastp at Q25 and MiXCR and kept productive beta chains. Each CDR3 protein appears once, grouped with its most common genes and DNA. Clone size and V and J calls follow TCRdb, not the original study. Across this sample there are more than 20,000 distinct CDR3 sequences, with 2% to 2.5% seen only once. The top ten constitute under 5.5% of the sample.

On the study overall, not on this receptor specifically: Every sequenced sample contained a mix of leukemia cell line cells and normal T cells, and most targeted TRBV signal came from the leukemia cells rather than from the normal T cells. Cross-reactivity of the anti-TRBV5-5 antibody with TRBV5-6 was attributed to high sequence similarity between the two genes. Apart from the targeted and closely related genes, all other TRBV family members appeared to be unaffected by the TRBV-directed bispecific antibodies. Relative to anti-CD19, anti-TRBV12 exposure cut the share of total TRBV signal from TRBV12-3 by around 99%, while TRBV12-4 dropped by roughly 38%, which was not significant.

In its sample, this clonotype was seen many times. Its antigen target is currently unknown. No much larger clone exists at a distance of one base, and base qualities are not known. The sample's treatment or condition label, decoded: alpha-V12: anti-TRBV12 scFv linked to anti-CD3 scFv. T cells were expanded from blood mononuclear cells with anti-CD3 antibody OKT3 or CD3/CD28 Dynabeads for 2 to 3 days. The anti-TRBV12 bispecific sample was derived from a coculture of Jurkat leukemia cells with normal T cells and was compared against an anti-CD19 bispecific control coculture. The culture conditions for expanded T cells were RPMI 1640 plus 10% fetal bovine serum, recombinant human IL-2 (approximately 100 IU/ml) and IL-7 (roughly 4.5 ng/ml). Each coculture mixed around 50,000 target cells and around 50,000 normal T cells with bispecific antibody in approximately 100 ul and was incubated at 37 degrees C for around 16 hours. Every bispecific antibody was made of two single-chain variable fragments, expressed in a single-chain diabody format carrying a His tag. Effector T cells were obtained from healthy human donors, and peripheral blood mononuclear cells were isolated from leukapheresis samples by Ficoll density gradient centrifugation.

The rearrangement joined TRBV20-1 to TRBJ2-2; the D segment could be TRBD2, given 7 matching bases. This receptor was identified in a human donor in good health. Some clones in this sample may be carry-over from other donors' samples. The sample was healthy donor T cells cultured with leukemia cells, taken from a culture containing a bispecific antibody targeting TCR Vbeta12. The CDR3 has the sequence CSAMTWRGGTGELFF. At the DNA level, the sequence is TGCAGTGCGATGACCTGGAGGGGGGGCACCGGGGAGCTGTTTTTT.